The entry that follows covers one T cell receptor (beta chain) sequence. Its specificity is not known. The sample originates from a study of T cell repertoires in cytomegalovirus infection. Overall study: Shared public TCR beta signatures pointed to both CMV infection and a matching HLA type.

Study-level results: Totalled public TCR beta family frequency picked out people who carried CMV plus the relevant HLA.

TCRdb fed the reads into MiXCR, producing one record per CDR3 protein. The table records fewer than 950,000 distinct CDR3 sequences, about 33% of them present only once. The source was cultured CD8+ T cells from PBMCs, collected from culture after CMV antigen stimulation. The source of this sequence is a human donor in good health (CMV status not recorded). Some clones in this sample may be carry-over from other donors' samples.

CDR3: CASSFKTAYGYTF. CDR3 nucleotide sequence: TGTGCCAGCAGTTTCAAGACGGCCTATGGCTACACCTTC. The chain is built from TRBV12-3 or TRBV12-4 and TRBJ1-2; no definite D call. The V gene lost 3 bases and the J gene lost 4 bases, with 9 bases spanning the gap. The CDR3 length is 13 residues.